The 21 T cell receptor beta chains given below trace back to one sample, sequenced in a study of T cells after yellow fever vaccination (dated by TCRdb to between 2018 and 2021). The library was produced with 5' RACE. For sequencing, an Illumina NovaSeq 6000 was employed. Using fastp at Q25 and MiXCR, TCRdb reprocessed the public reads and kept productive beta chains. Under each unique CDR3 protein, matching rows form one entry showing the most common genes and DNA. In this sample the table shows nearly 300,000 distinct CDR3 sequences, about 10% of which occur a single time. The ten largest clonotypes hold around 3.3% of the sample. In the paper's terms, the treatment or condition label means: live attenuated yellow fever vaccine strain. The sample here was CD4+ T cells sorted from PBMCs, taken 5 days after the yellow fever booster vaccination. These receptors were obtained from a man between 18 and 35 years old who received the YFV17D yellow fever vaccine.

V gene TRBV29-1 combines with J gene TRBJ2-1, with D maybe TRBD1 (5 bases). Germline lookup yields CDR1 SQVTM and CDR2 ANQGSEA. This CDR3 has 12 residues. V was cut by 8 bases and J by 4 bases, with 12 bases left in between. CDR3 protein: CSMRQKYNEQFF. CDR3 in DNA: TGCAGCATGAGACAGAAGTACAATGAGCAGTTCTTC.

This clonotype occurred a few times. The CDR3 coding sequence is TGTGCCAGCACCATGGACAGGGTGGAGACCCAGTACTTC. Protein product: CASTMDRVETQYF. This chain joins TRBV2 and TRBJ2-5; the match to TRBD1 covers 8 bases. The CDR3 runs to 13 residues. Germline V gives CDR1 SNHLY, CDR2 FYNNEI. J lost 5 bases, V lost 7 bases, and 6 bases had no gene match.

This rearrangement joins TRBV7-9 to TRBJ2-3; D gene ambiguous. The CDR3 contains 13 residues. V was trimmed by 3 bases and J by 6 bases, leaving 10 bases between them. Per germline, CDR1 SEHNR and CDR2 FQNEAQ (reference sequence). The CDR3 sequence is CASSFSPPDTQYF. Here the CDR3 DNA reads TGTGCCAGCAGCTTTAGCCCCCCGGATACGCAGTATTTT.

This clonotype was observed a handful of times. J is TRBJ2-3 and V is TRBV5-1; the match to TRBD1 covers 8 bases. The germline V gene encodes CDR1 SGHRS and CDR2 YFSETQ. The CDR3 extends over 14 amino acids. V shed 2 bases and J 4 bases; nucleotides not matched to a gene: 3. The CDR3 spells CASSFPGQADTQYF. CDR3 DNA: TGCGCCAGCAGCTTTCCGGGACAGGCAGATACGCAGTATTTT.

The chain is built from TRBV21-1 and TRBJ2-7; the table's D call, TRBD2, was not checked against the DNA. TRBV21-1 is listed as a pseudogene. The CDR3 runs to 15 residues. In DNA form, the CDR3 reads TGTGCCAGCAGCAATGAGGCGAGCGGGGTGGACGAGCAGTACGTC. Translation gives CASSNEASGVDEQYV.

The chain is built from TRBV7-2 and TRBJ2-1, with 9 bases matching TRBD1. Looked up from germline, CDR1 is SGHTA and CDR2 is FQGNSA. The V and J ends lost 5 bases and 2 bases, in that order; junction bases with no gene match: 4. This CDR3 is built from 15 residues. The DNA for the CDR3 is TGTGCCAGCAGCGTCGGACAGGGGCCCTACAATGAGCAGTTCTTC. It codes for CASSVGQGPYNEQFF.

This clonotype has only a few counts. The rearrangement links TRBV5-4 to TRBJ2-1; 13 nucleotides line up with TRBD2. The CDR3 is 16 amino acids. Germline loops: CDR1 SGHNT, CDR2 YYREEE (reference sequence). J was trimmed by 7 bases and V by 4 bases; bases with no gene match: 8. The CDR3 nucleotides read TGTGCCAGCAGCCTCACTAGCGGGGGGGTGTTAAATGAGCAGTTCTTC. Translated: CASSLTSGGVLNEQFF.

The CDR3 protein is CASSQETLAGGLISYNEQFF. In nucleotides, the CDR3 is TGTGCCAGCAGCCAAGAGACCCTAGCGGGGGGCCTAATCTCCTACAATGAGCAGTTCTTC. The rearrangement joins TRBV4-2 to TRBJ2-1, with 11 bases that match TRBD2. CDR1 is LGHNA, CDR2 YNFKEQ, per germline. The V and J ends lost 0 bases and 0 bases, in that order; junction bases with no gene match: 10. The CDR3 is 20 amino acids.

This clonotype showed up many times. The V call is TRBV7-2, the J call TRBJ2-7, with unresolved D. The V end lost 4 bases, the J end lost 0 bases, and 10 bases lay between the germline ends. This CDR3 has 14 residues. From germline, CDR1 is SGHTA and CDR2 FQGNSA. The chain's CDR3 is CASSSTAGSYEQYF. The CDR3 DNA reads TGTGCCAGCAGCTCCACAGCAGGCTCCTACGAGCAGTACTTC.

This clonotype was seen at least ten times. CDR3: CASSQDSIYLKETQYF. CDR3 nucleotides: TGTGCCAGCAGCCAAGATAGCATCTACCTGAAGGAGACCCAGTACTTC. The chain combines TRBV14 with TRBJ2-5; D is unclear. The CDR3 contains 16 residues. V shed 0 bases and J shed 5 bases, with 16 bases lying between them. Germline CDR1 SGHDN, CDR2 FVKESK.

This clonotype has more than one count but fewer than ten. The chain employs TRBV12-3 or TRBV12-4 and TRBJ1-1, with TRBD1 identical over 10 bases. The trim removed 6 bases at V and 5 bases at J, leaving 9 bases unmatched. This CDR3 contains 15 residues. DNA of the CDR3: TGTGCCAGCAGCCAAGCAGACAGGGGGCGAACTGAAGCTTTCTTT. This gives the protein CASSQADRGRTEAFF.

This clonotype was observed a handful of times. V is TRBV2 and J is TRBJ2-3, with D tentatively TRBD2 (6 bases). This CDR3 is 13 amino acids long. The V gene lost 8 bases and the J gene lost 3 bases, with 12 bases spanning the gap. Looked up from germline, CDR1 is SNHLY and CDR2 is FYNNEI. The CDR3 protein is CASHSGGTDTQYF. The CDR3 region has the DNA TGTGCCAGCCACTCTGGGGGGACAGATACGCAGTATTTT.

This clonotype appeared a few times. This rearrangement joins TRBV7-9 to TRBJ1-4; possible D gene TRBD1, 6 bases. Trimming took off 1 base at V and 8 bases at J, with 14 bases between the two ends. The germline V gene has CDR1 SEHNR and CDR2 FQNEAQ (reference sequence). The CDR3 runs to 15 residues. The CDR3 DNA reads TGTGCCAGCAGCTTAGACAGGGCCGACGGGGAAAAACTGTTTTTT. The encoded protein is CASSLDRADGEKLFF.

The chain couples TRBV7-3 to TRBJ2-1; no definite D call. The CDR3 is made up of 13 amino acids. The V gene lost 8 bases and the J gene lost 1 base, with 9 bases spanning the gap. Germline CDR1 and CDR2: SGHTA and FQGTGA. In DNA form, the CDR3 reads TGTGCCAGCTCGGGCCCGTCCTACAATGAGCAGTTCTTC. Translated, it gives CASSGPSYNEQFF.

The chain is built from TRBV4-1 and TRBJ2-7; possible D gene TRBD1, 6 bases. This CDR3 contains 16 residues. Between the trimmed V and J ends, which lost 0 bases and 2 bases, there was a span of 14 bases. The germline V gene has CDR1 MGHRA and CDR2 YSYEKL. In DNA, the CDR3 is TGCGCCAGCAGCCAAGAGGGTAGGACAGCGCCCTACGAGCAGTACTTC. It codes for CASSQEGRTAPYEQYF.

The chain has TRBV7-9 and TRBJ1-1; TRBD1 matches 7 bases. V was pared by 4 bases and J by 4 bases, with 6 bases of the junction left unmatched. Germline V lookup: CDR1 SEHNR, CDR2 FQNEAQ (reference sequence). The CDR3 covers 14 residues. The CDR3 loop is CASSSQGRVTEAFF. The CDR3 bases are TGTGCCAGCAGCTCACAGGGGAGAGTCACTGAAGCTTTCTTT.

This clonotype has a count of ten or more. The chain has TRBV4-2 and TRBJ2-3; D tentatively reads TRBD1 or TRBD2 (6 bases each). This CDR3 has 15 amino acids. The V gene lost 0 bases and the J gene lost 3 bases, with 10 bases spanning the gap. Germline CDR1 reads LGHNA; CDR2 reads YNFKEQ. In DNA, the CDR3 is TGTGCCAGCAGCCAAGATTGGGGGGCGACAGATACGCAGTATTTT. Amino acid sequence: CASSQDWGATDTQYF.

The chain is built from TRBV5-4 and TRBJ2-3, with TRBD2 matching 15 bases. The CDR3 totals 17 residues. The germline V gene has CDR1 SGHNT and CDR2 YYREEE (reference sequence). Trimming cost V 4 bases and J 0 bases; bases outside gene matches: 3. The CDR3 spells CASSRGTSGGSTDTQYF. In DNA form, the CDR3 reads TGTGCCAGCAGCCGGGGGACTAGCGGGGGGAGCACAGATACGCAGTATTTT. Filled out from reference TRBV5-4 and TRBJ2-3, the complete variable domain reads ETGVTQSPTHLIKTRGQQVTLRCSSQSGHNTVSWYQQALGQGPQFIFQYYREEENGRGNFPPRFSGLQFPNYSSELNVNALELDDSALYLCASSRGTSGGSTDTQYFGPGTRLTVL.

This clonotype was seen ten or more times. The DNA for the CDR3 is TGTGCCAGCAGCGTAGTCCCTCAAGAGACCCAGTACTTC. Amino acid sequence: CASSVVPQETQYF. The chain employs TRBV9 and TRBJ2-5; D remains unclear. CDR1 SGDLS and CDR2 YYNGEE come from the germline V gene. The V and J ends lost 0 bases and 2 bases respectively, with 5 bases between them. The CDR3 has 13 amino acids.

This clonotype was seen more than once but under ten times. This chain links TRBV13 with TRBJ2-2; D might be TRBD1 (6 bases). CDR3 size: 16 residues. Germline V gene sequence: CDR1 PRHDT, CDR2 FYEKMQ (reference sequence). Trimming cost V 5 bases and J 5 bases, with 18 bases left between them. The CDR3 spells CASSRGRGLTTGELFF. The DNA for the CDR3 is TGTGCCAGCAGCCGGGGAAGGGGGTTAACAACCGGGGAGCTGTTTTTT.

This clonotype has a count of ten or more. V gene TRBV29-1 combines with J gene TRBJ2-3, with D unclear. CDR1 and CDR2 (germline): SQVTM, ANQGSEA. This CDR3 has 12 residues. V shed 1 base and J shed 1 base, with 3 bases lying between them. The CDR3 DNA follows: TGCAGCGTTGAAGGGGGCACAGATACGCAGTATTTT. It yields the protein CSVEGGTDTQYF.